A single sample is the source of the 5 T cell receptor beta chains below, sequenced in a study of post-analysis software for immune sequencing data. Study-wide results and limits: There were several TRBV segments more frequent in patients than controls, and TRBV5-6, TRBV5-1 and TRBV20-1 were among them.

Carried by the TCR beta cDNA libraries were unique molecular identifiers. TCRdb called the PCR reads again in MiXCR, with one record for every CDR3 protein. The repertoire includes fewer than 850,000 distinct CDR3 sequences, just under 30% of them detected once, and 0.55% to 0.65% sits in the top ten. Their specific antigens are unknown. Sample: blood. These receptors were taken from a girl under 18 with multiple sclerosis.

In this sample, this clonotype turned up a few times. The chain is built from TRBV4-1 and TRBJ2-2; D might be TRBD2 (5 bases). The CDR3 spans 14 residues. V lost 0 bases and J lost 5, with 7 bases in between. CDR1 is MGHRA, CDR2 YSYEKL, per germline. CDR3: CASSQDRLTGELFF. The CDR3 coding sequence is TGCGCCAGCAGCCAAGATCGACTAACCGGGGAGCTGTTTTTT.

V gene TRBV3-1 combines with J gene TRBJ1-2; D gene uncertain. The CDR3 totals 13 residues. The V and J ends lost 0 bases and 2 bases respectively, with 4 bases between them. Germline V CDR1 and CDR2: LGHDT, YNNKEL (reference sequence). The CDR3 nucleotides are TGTGCCAGCAGCCAAGACAGCAACTATGGCTACACCTTC. It encodes CASSQDSNYGYTF.

V and J are TRBV12-3 or TRBV12-4 and TRBJ2-3, with D unresolved. Between the trimmed V and J ends, which lost 3 bases and 4 bases, there was a span of 5 bases. The CDR3 runs to 12 residues. CDR3 in amino acids: CASSFVADTQYF. CDR3 DNA sequence: TGTGCCAGCAGTTTTGTAGCAGATACGCAGTATTTT.

This sequence joins TRBV24-1 and TRBJ2-1, with D possibly being TRBD2 (5 bases). Germline V gene sequence: CDR1 KGHDR, CDR2 SFDVKD. Trimming removed 4 bases from V and 5 bases from J, with 17 bases in between. The CDR3 is 16 amino acids. This CDR3 is CATSERGGVGDNEQFF. The CDR3 nucleotides are TGTGCCACCAGTGAGCGCGGCGGAGTGGGAGACAATGAGCAGTTCTTC.

The chain is built from TRBV7-9 and TRBJ2-1; D is possibly TRBD1 (6 bases). V shed 5 bases and J shed 13 bases, with 15 bases lying between them. The CDR3 is made up of 12 amino acids. Germline V lookup: CDR1 SEHNR, CDR2 FQNEAQ (reference sequence). Here the CDR3 reads CASSSDRYGQFF. CDR3 DNA: TGTGCCAGCAGCAGTGACAGGTACGGTCAGTTCTTC.